This is a list of T cell receptor beta chains from one sample in a study of shared clonotypes between healthy human individuals. TCRdb's table, derived via immunoSEQ multiplex PCR, lists solely in-frame clones and lacks some. This table has about 1.9 million clones, about 94% appearing once. The material sequenced was naive CD8+ T cells from PBMCs. The receptors originated from a man in his late teens or twenties in good health. Some clones in this sample may be carry-over from other donors' samples. Both conserved end residues are part of each CDR3. D genes are given only for firm matches. Clone size is stated in some rows and not others, as once, few, many or a class when expanded.

j_gene	abundance	len	v_gene	d_gene	CDR3aa	CDR3nt
TRBJ2-7	.	18	TRBV18	.	CASSPGQLGASYYYEQYF	TGTGCCAGCTCACCGGGACAACTTGGGGCCAGCTACTACTACGAGCAGTACTTC
TRBJ1-2	.	16	TRBV27	TRBD1	CASSLSRTGYAYGYTF	TGTGCCAGCAGTTTATCGCGGACAGGATACGCCTATGGCTACACCTTC
TRBJ2-1	.	16	TRBV5-1	.	CASSSMQGFSYNEQFF	TGCGCCAGCAGCTCGATGCAGGGGTTCTCCTACAATGAGCAGTTCTTC
TRBJ2-7	.	14	TRBV2	TRBD1	CASSAAGQGYEQYF	TGTGCCAGCAGTGCCGCGGGACAGGGGTACGAGCAGTACTTC
TRBJ2-7	.	16	TRBV4-3	.	CASSPRIQGGSGEQYF	TGCGCCAGCAGCCCGCGTATACAGGGTGGTAGCGGCGAGCAGTACTTC
TRBJ1-5	.	15	TRBV11-2	TRBD1	CASSSRTGEGQPQHF	TGTGCCAGCAGCTCCCGGACAGGGGAGGGTCAGCCCCAGCATTTT
TRBJ2-2	.	14	TRBV9	.	CASSVEGGTGELFF	TGTGCCAGCAGCGTAGAAGGTGGCACCGGGGAGCTGTTTTTT
TRBJ1-1	.	14	TRBV28	TRBD1	CASSTGALNTEAFF	TGTGCCAGCAGCACAGGGGCACTGAACACTGAAGCTTTCTTT
TRBJ2-3	.	15	TRBV27	TRBD1	CASSLLSRTGAPQYF	TGTGCCAGCAGTTTATTGAGTAGGACAGGAGCACCCCAGTATTTT
TRBJ2-5	.	12	TRBV2	.	CALFGTHETQYF	TGTGCCTTATTCGGGACACATGAGACCCAGTACTTC
TRBJ2-4	.	17	TRBV14	TRBD2	CASSQLPAGAPRGIQYF	TGTGCCAGCAGCCAATTACCAGCGGGAGCCCCCCGCGGCATTCAGTACTTC
TRBJ2-1	.	15	TRBV19	TRBD2	CASSTPGGPNNEQFF	TGTGCCAGTAGTACTCCGGGAGGGCCAAACAATGAGCAGTTCTTC
TRBJ1-1	.	15	TRBV5-4	TRBD1	CASSYMTGVGTEAFF	TGTGCCAGCAGCTATATGACAGGGGTCGGCACTGAAGCTTTCTTT
TRBJ2-5	.	14	TRBV4-3	.	CASSQDLYQETQYF	TGCGCCAGCAGCCAAGATCTGTACCAAGAGACCCAGTACTTC
TRBJ2-7	.	15	TRBV7-8	TRBD1	CASSIGTASSYEQYF	TGTGCCAGCAGCATCGGGACAGCGAGTTCCTACGAGCAGTACTTC
TRBJ2-1	.	12	TRBV6-1	.	CASTISYNEQFF	TGTGCCAGCACGATCTCCTACAATGAGCAGTTCTTC
TRBJ1-2	.	15	TRBV19	TRBD1	CASSMRQGLYYGYTF	TGTGCCAGTAGTATGAGACAGGGGTTGTACTATGGCTACACCTTC
TRBJ1-1	.	14	TRBV30	.	CAWSETTGWTEAFF	TGTGCCTGGTCGGAAACAACAGGGTGGACTGAAGCTTTCTTT
TRBJ1-1	.	15	TRBV19	.	CASSLTPPEDTEAFF	TGTGCCAGTAGTTTAACCCCACCGGAGGACACTGAAGCTTTCTTT
TRBJ1-5	few	15	TRBV4-1	.	CASSHAEVSIEPQHF	TGCGCCAGCAGCCATGCAGAGGTTTCAATTGAGCCCCAGCATTTT
TRBJ2-7	few	12	TRBV7-9	.	CASSLISYEQYF	TGTGCCAGCAGCTTAATTTCCTACGAGCAGTACTTC
TRBJ2-7	.	15	TRBV7-2	.	CASSFTAETYYEQYF	TGTGCCAGCAGCTTCACGGCCGAAACTTACTACGAGCAGTACTTC
TRBJ1-2	few	10	TRBV6-1	.	CASKAYGYTF	TGTGCCAGCAAAGCCTATGGCTACACCTTC
TRBJ2-7	.	16	TRBV5-1	.	CASSLSVGQYSYEQYF	TGCGCCAGCAGCTTGAGCGTAGGCCAGTACTCCTACGAGCAGTACTTC
TRBJ2-2	.	15	TRBV19	.	CASSIRTMNTGELFF	TGTGCCAGTAGTATAAGGACTATGAACACCGGGGAGCTGTTTTTT
TRBJ2-3	.	17	TRBV29-1	TRBD2	CSVRGLAGGLNTDTQYF	TGCAGCGTTCGGGGACTAGCGGGAGGGCTCAACACAGATACGCAGTATTTT
TRBJ2-7	.	14	TRBV19	.	CASSIGQGFYEQYF	TGTGCCAGTAGTATAGGGCAGGGGTTCTACGAGCAGTACTTC
TRBJ2-7	.	13	TRBV27	.	CASSSLDYYEQYF	TGTGCCAGCAGTTCCCTAGACTACTACGAGCAGTACTTC
TRBJ2-1	.	14	TRBV5-1	.	CASSVWLGNNEQFF	TGCGCCAGCAGCGTATGGTTGGGGAACAATGAGCAGTTCTTC
TRBJ1-1	.	14	TRBV5-6	.	CASSLLTGNTEAFF	TGTGCCAGCAGCCTCCTGACAGGAAACACTGAAGCTTTCTTT
TRBJ2-2	once	12	TRBV5-4	.	CASSMGSGELFF	TGTGCCAGCAGCATGGGCTCCGGGGAGCTGTTTTTT
TRBJ2-1	once	14	TRBV6-1	.	CASKGAPRYNEQFF	TGTGCCAGCAAGGGCGCCCCGCGCTACAATGAGCAGTTCTTC
TRBJ1-1	.	16	TRBV27	TRBD1	CASSHDRGRINTEAFF	TGTGCCAGCAGTCATGACAGGGGGCGTATCAACACTGAAGCTTTCTTT
TRBJ2-2	few	13	TRBV7-9	.	CASSGPNTGELFF	TGTGCCAGCAGCGGCCCGAACACCGGGGAGCTGTTTTTT
TRBJ1-1	.	12	TRBV29-1	.	CSVGLGVVEAFF	TGCAGCGTTGGATTGGGGGTCGTAGAAGCTTTCTTT
TRBJ2-1	.	14	TRBV25-1	.	CASSDTRWYGEQFF	TGTGCCAGCAGTGACACTAGGTGGTATGGTGAGCAGTTCTTC
TRBJ1-5	.	16	TRBV4-2	.	CASSQELAQFNQPQHF	TGTGCCAGCAGCCAAGAGCTGGCCCAGTTCAATCAGCCCCAGCATTTT
TRBJ2-7	.	15	TRBV7-8	.	CASSLARGGTNEQYF	TGTGCCAGCAGCTTAGCGAGGGGGGGGACTAACGAGCAGTACTTC
TRBJ2-7	.	15	TRBV27	.	CASSVSGGEFYEQYF	TGTGCCAGCAGTGTGAGTGGGGGCGAGTTCTACGAGCAGTACTTC
TRBJ2-1	.	16	TRBV30	TRBD2	CAWSGGTSPSYNEQFF	TGTGCCTGGAGTGGGGGGACTAGCCCTTCCTACAATGAGCAGTTCTTC
TRBJ1-5	.	15	TRBV27	.	CASSPTTGWGQPQHF	TGTGCCAGCAGCCCTACGACAGGTTGGGGTCAGCCCCAGCATTTT
TRBJ1-1	.	16	TRBV7-9	TRBD1	CASSPWDRAQNTEAFF	TGTGCCAGCAGCCCCTGGGACAGGGCCCAGAACACTGAAGCTTTCTTT
TRBJ2-3	.	16	TRBV4-1	TRBD2	CASSHGLAAYVDTQYF	TGCGCCAGCAGCCACGGACTAGCGGCTTATGTGGATACGCAGTATTTT
TRBJ2-7	once	16	TRBV6-6	TRBD2	CASSPQGSGRAQEQYF	TGTGCCAGCAGCCCCCAGGGTAGCGGGAGGGCTCAAGAGCAGTACTTC
TRBJ2-5	.	16	TRBV7-9	TRBD1	CASSLSVSGTGGTQYF	TGTGCCAGCAGCTTATCAGTTTCGGGCACAGGGGGGACCCAGTACTTC
TRBJ2-7	.	14	TRBV10-3	.	CAIRTGTLAYEQYF	TGTGCCATCAGAACCGGGACGTTAGCCTACGAGCAGTACTTC
TRBJ2-7	.	13	TRBV7-9	.	CASSAWTDYEQYF	TGTGCCAGCAGCGCCTGGACAGACTACGAGCAGTACTTC
TRBJ2-7	.	13	TRBV27	.	CASSFLRGYEQYF	TGTGCCAGCAGTTTCCTCAGAGGCTACGAGCAGTACTTC
TRBJ2-3	.	16	TRBV6-6	.	CASRGWDGTSTDTQYF	TGTGCCAGCAGGGGGTGGGACGGTACTAGCACAGATACGCAGTATTTT
TRBJ2-7	.	14	TRBV9	TRBD2	CASSVGAGGYEQYF	TGTGCCAGCAGCGTAGGAGCGGGAGGCTACGAGCAGTACTTC